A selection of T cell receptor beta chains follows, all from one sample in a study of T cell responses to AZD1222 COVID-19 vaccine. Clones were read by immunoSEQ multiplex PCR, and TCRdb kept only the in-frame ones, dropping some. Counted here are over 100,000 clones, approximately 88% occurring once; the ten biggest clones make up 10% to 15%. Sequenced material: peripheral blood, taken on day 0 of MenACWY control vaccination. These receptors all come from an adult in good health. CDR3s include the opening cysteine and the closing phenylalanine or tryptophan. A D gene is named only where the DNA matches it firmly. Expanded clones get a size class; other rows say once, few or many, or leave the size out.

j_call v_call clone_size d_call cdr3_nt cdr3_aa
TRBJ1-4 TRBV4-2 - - TGTGCCAGCAGCCAAGGGTCCGGAGGGTATCACGTTGCCCGCCGAAGAAACCGAGATGAAAAACTGTTTTTT CASSQGSGGYHVARRRNRDEKLFF
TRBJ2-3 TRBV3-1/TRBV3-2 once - TGTGCCAGCAGCCAGTCCAAGGACTTTGCGCAGTATTTT CASSQSKDFAQYF
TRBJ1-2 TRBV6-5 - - TGTGCCAGCAGTTACCGGGACAACTATGGCTACACCTTC CASSYRDNYGYTF
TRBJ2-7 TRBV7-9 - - TGTGCCAGCAGCCACTCGAGCTCCTACGAGCAGTACTTC CASSHSSSYEQYF
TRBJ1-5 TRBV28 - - TGTGCCAGCAGGGGAAAAGGGGGGCGTAGCAATCAGCCCCAGCATTTT CASRGKGGRSNQPQHF
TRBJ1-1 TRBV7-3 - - TGTGCCAGCAGCCCCGACAGAATGAACACTGAAGCTTTCTTT CASSPDRMNTEAFF
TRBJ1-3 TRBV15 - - TGTGCCACCAGCAGAGATCGGGGTTCTGGAAACACCATATATTTT CATSRDRGSGNTIYF
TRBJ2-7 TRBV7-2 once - TGTGCCAGCACCCTAGGCGGTTACGAGCAGTACTTC CASTLGGYEQYF
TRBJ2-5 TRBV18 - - TGTGCCAGCTCACCGCAAGGAATTGCGGAGACCCAGTACTTC CASSPQGIAETQYF
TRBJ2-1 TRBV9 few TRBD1 TGTGCCAGCAGCGTATGGGACAGGGGATTCAATGAGCAGTTCTTC CASSVWDRGFNEQFF
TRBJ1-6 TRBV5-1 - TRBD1 TGCGCCAGCAGCCTCAACCGACAGGGCACTTCACCCCTCCACTTT CASSLNRQGTSPLHF
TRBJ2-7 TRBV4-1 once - TGCGCCAGCAGCCCCGGGCAAGGATCCTACGAGCAGTACTTC CASSPGQGSYEQYF
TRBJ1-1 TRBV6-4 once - TGTGCCAGCAGCCCGGGGGCAGCGAACACTGAAGCTTTCTTT CASSPGAANTEAFF
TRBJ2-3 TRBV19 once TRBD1 TGTGCCAGTAGCGACAGGGGCATCACAGATACGCAGTATTTT CASSDRGITDTQYF
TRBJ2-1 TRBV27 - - TGTGCCAGCAGTTTAGGCCTAGCGTCCTACAATGAGCAGTTCTTC CASSLGLASYNEQFF
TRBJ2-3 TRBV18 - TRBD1 TGTGCCAGCTCACTGCGGGGACAGGGGGCAGGGGCCACAGATACGCAGTATTTT CASSLRGQGAGATDTQYF
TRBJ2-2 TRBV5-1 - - TGCGCCAGCAGCTCCGCGCAGGGTTTGACCGGGGAGCTGTTTTTT CASSSAQGLTGELFF
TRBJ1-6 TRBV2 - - TGTGCCAGCAAAGAGGTCGGAAATTCACCCCTCCACTTT CASKEVGNSPLHF
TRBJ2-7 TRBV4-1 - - TGCGCCAGCAGCCAAGCGGGGGGGGACAGTTACGAGCAGTACTTC CASSQAGGDSYEQYF
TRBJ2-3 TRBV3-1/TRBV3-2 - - TGTGCCAGCAGCCAAAATTCACCGGGCGATACGCAGTATTTT CASSQNSPGDTQYF
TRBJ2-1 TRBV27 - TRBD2 TGTGCCAGCCATAGCGGGAGGGACGGTGAGCAGTTCTTC CASHSGRDGEQFF
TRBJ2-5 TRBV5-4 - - TGTGCCAGCAGCACACATCAGGCTTGGCAGACCCAGTACTTC CASSTHQAWQTQYF
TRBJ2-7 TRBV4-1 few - TGCGCCAGCAGCCAATTACAGGTGGGGTCTACCTACGAGCAGTACTTC CASSQLQVGSTYEQYF
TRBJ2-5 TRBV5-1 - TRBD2 TGCGCCAGCAGCTTTGGTATAGCGGGAGGGCAAGAGACCCAGTACTTC CASSFGIAGGQETQYF
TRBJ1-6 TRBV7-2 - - TGTGCCAGCAGCTTAGTGGGTCGGGAATCACCCCTCCACTTT CASSLVGRESPLHF
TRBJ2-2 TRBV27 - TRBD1 TGTGCCAGCAGGGGACAGGGATTGGTCGGGGAGCTGTTTTTT CASRGQGLVGELFF
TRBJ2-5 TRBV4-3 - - TGCGCCAGCAGCCAAGGAGGGGAGACCCAGTACTTC CASSQGGETQYF
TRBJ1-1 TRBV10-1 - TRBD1 TGCGCCAGCAGTGAGTACAGGGGATCCAACACTGAAGCTTTCTTT CASSEYRGSNTEAFF
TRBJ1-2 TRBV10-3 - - TGTGCCATCAGTGAGCACCAGGGGCTGGGGGGCTACACCTTC CAISEHQGLGGYTF
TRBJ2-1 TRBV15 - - TGTGCCACCAGCAGAGAAATAGGCGTCTACAATGAGCAGTTCTTC CATSREIGVYNEQFF
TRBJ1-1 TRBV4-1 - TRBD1 TGCGCCAGCAGCCCCCGAGACAGGGTGATATGGTCAGACACTGAAGCTTTCTTT CASSPRDRVIWSDTEAFF
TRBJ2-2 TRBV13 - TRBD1 TGTGCCAGCAGCCCCCTTAGATACAGGGGCACCGGGGAGCTGTTTTTT CASSPLRYRGTGELFF
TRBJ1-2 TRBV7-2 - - TGTGCCAGCAGCTTAGGCCGGCAGGAGGGCTACACCTTC CASSLGRQEGYTF
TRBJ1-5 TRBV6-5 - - TGTGCCAGCAGTAATCAGGGTTCCAATCAGCCCCAGCATTTT CASSNQGSNQPQHF
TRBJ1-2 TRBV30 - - TGTGCCTGGATTCAGGGGAACTATGGCTACACCTTC CAWIQGNYGYTF
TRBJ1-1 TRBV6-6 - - TGTGCCAGCAGCCTCCCTCCCCCCCGGGACATCTGGGCAATGAACACTGAAGCTTTCTTT CASSLPPPRDIWAMNTEAFF
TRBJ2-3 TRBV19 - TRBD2 TGTGCCAGTAGTCCGAGGGCGGGGGGGACAGATACGCAGTATTTT CASSPRAGGTDTQYF
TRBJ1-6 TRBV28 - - TGTGCCAGCAGGGACTGGACGAATTCACCCCTCCACTTT CASRDWTNSPLHF
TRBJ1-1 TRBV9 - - TGTGCCAGCAGCGTAGTGCCCACCGCTGAAGCTTTCTTT CASSVVPTAEAFF
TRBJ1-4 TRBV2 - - TGTGCCAGCAGGGCCGGGGAGGCTCCCCTTAATGAAAAACTGTTTTTT CASRAGEAPLNEKLFF
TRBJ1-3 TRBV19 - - TGTGCCAGCCGGTCCCCTGGAAACACCATATATTTT CASRSPGNTIYF
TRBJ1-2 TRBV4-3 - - TGCGCCAGCAGCCAAGCGTGGGCGCAGAACTATGGCTACACCTTC CASSQAWAQNYGYTF
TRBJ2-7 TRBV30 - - TGTGCCTGGAGTCCCGAGGGGGTCCACGAGCAGTACTTC CAWSPEGVHEQYF
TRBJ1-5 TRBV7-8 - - TGTGCCAGCAGCTCACAGGGACGCAACAATCAGCCCCAGCATTTT CASSSQGRNNQPQHF
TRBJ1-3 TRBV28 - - TGTGCCAGCAGCCGGGCAACTGGAAACACCATATATTTT CASSRATGNTIYF
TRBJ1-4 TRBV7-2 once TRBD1 TGTGCCAGCAGCCTCCTAGGGGGGGCAGGGGGAAAACTGTTTTTT CASSLLGGAGGKLFF
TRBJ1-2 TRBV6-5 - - TGTGCCAGCAGTTCCACCCGAGGGGGCTACACCTTC CASSSTRGGYTF
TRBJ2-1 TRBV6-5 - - TGTGCCAGCAGTTACCGACTCTACAATGAGCAGTTCTTC CASSYRLYNEQFF
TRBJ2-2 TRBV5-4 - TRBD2 TGTGCCAGCACCCTACCCGGGGTCGGCGGGAGGGCCGGGGAGCTGTTTTTT CASTLPGVGGRAGELFF
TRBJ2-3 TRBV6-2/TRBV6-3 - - TGTGCCAGCAGTTACTCGTACCTGGATACGCAGTATTTT CASSYSYLDTQYF
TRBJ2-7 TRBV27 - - TGTGCCAGCAGTTTCGGGCGGGAACCCTACGAGCAGTACTTC CASSFGREPYEQYF
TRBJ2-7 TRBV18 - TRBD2 TGTGCCAGCTCACGTGATGCGGGAGGACTTTACGAGCAGTACTTC CASSRDAGGLYEQYF
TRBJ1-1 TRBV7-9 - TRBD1 TGTGCCAGCAGCCACGCCCCTCGACAGGGGGCAGGTGAAGCTTTCTTT CASSHAPRQGAGEAFF
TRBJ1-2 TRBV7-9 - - TGTGCCAGCAGCCCCTCAGCGGACAGACTCTATGGCTACACCTTC CASSPSADRLYGYTF
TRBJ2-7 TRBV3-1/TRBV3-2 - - TGTGCCAGCAGCCAAGCGCTTAGCGAGTCCTACGAGCAGTACTTC CASSQALSESYEQYF
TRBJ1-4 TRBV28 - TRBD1 TGTGCCAGCCGTTGGACAGGGGGTGAAAAACTGTTTTTT CASRWTGGEKLFF
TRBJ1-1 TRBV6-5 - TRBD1 TGTGCCAGCAGTCGCATGACAGGGAACGCTGAAGCTTTCTTT CASSRMTGNAEAFF
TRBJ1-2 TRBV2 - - TGTGCCAGCAGTGAACGGGGGGCCTATGGCTACACCTTC CASSERGAYGYTF
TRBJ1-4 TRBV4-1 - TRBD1 TGCGCCAGCAGTTTGACAGGGGGAGAAAAACTGTTTTTT CASSLTGGEKLFF